Listed here are 22 T cell receptor beta chains from one sample, sequenced in a study of blood T cells in healthy people across ages. A second PCR, run for about 7 to 11 cycles, used a sample-barcoded 5' primer plus a J-beta primer mix. TCRdb passed the 5' RACE reads through MiXCR, listing each CDR3 protein once. The sample carries about 1.5 million distinct CDR3 sequences, roughly 40% recorded once. The sample was blood. The receptor source for this set is a woman younger than 35 in good health.

There are a few counts of this clonotype. A read error may be the cause here, since a much bigger clone is one base away. The rearrangement joins TRBV29-1 to TRBJ2-5, with 8 positions matching TRBD2. The closer fit of TRBJ2-7 to the DNA end suggests the J call may be wrong. CDR1 SQVTM and CDR2 ANQGSEA come from the germline V gene. This CDR3 contains 13 residues. CDR3 nucleotides: TGCAGCGCTGGCGTTAGCGGGGTCCACGAGCAGTACTTC. Its translation: CSAGVSGVHEQYF.

This clonotype was detected only a few times. The chain recombines TRBV5-1 with TRBJ2-7; either TRBD1 or TRBD2 may supply D (5 bases each). V was cut by 6 bases and J by 1 base, with 14 bases left in between. This CDR3 is 14 amino acids long. Germline V CDR1 and CDR2: SGHRS, YFSETQ. The DNA for the CDR3 is TGCGCCAGCACGGGCAGGGACCGTTCCTACGAGCAGTACTTC. It is translated as CASTGRDRSYEQYF.

The chain combines TRBV20-1 with TRBJ2-1; 8 bases fit TRBD2. Looked up from germline, CDR1 is DFQATT and CDR2 is SNEGSKA (reference sequence). The CDR3 is made up of 15 amino acids. Trimming cost V 1 base and J 3 bases; bases outside gene matches: 5. The CDR3 DNA reads as TGCAGTGCTAGAGTTAGCGGGGTAAGCTACAATGAGCAGTTCTTC. Its protein product is CSARVSGVSYNEQFF.

V gene TRBV5-5 combines with J gene TRBJ2-1; D not certain. Trimming shortened V by 6 bases and J by 4 bases, and 14 bases separated the two germline ends. This CDR3 region has 14 residues. The germline gives CDR1 SGHKS, CDR2 YYEKEE (reference sequence). The CDR3 spells CASTKGTEYNEQFF. The CDR3 DNA reads TGTGCCAGCACCAAAGGTACAGAGTACAATGAGCAGTTCTTC. Looking up the rest from reference TRBV5-5 and TRBJ2-1 gives the full variable domain: DAGVTQSPTHLIKTRGQQVTLRCSPISGHKSVSWYQQVLGQGPQFIFQYYEKEERGRGNFPDRFSARQFPNYSSELNVNALLLGDSALYLCASTKGTEYNEQFFGPGTRLTVL.

This clonotype has at least ten counts. The chain has TRBV11-3 and TRBJ2-7, with D possibly matching TRBD1 (5 bases). The CDR3 consists of 15 residues. Germline V CDR1 and CDR2: SGHNT, YENEEA. V lost 4 bases, J lost 5 bases, and 18 bases lay in between. The CDR3 nucleotides read TGTGCCAGCAGCTCTAGGAAGGACAACACCGACGAGCAGTACTTC. Encoded protein: CASSSRKDNTDEQYF.

This chain joins TRBV7-9 and TRBJ2-3; D tentatively reads TRBD1 or TRBD2 (5 bases each). CDR1 SEHNR and CDR2 FQNEAQ come from the germline V gene (reference sequence). The CDR3 runs 15 residues. Trimming removed 4 bases from V and 10 bases from J, with 21 bases in between. CDR3 in DNA: TGTGCCAGCAGCTCCGGGACCCTGAACGGCATAGCGCAGTATTTT. Its protein product is CASSSGTLNGIAQYF.

A note on this clonotype: This may be a read error, as it is one base from a much larger clone. The chain is built from TRBV9 and TRBJ2-3; D not certain. Trimming took off 4 bases at V and 3 bases at J, with 9 bases between the two ends. This CDR3 is 13 amino acids long. The germline gives CDR1 SGDLS, CDR2 YYNGEE. CDR3 sequence reads: CASSPLQTDTQYF. The DNA of the CDR3 is TGTGCCAGCAGCCCCCTTCAAACAGATACGCAGTATTTT.

On this clonotype itself: A much more abundant neighbour one base away suggests this may be a read error. V is TRBV7-2 and J is TRBJ2-1; weak D call: TRBD2 (5 bases). Looked up from germline, CDR1 is SGHTA and CDR2 is FQGNSA. This CDR3 is built from 12 residues. The CDR3 DNA reads TGTGCCGGCAGCTTGGGAGTGGGTGAGCAGTTCTTC. This gives the protein CAGSLGVGEQFF. The whole variable domain, filled in from reference TRBV7-2 and TRBJ2-1, reads GAGVSQSPSNKVTEKGKDVELRCDPISGHTALYWYRQSLGQGLEFLIYFQGNSAPDKSGLPSDRFSAERTGGSVSTLTIQRTQQEDSAVYLCAGSLGVGEQFFGPGTRLTVL.

This clonotype showed up just a few times. The gene calls are TRBV6-1 and TRBJ1-1, with a weak D call TRBD1 (5 bases). V dropped 4 bases and J dropped 0 bases, with 15 bases sitting between them. This CDR3 has 16 amino acids. Looked up from germline, CDR1 is MNHNS and CDR2 is SASEGT. DNA of the CDR3: TGTGCCAGCAGTGTCGAAACCAGGGTGTTGAACACTGAAGCTTTCTTT. Translating it yields CASSVETRVLNTEAFF.

The chain combines TRBV4-1 with TRBJ2-3; TRBD2 matches at 8 bases. J lost 2 bases, V lost 8 bases, and 18 bases had no gene match. The germline gives CDR1 MGHRA, CDR2 YSYEKL. The CDR3 has 18 residues. The CDR3 DNA reads as TGCGCCAGCGGCCCCATCGACGGGAGGGCCAGATACACAGATACGCAGTATTTT. It specifies CASGPIDGRARYTDTQYF.

This clonotype was counted only a few times. The chain recombines TRBV10-3 with TRBJ2-2; D not resolved. The CDR3 has 12 amino acids. Trimming shortened V by 0 bases and J by 7 bases, and 3 bases separated the two germline ends. Germline-derived CDR1 and CDR2 are ENHRY and SYGVKD. CDR3 in amino acids: CAISESYGELFF. CDR3 sequence (DNA): TGTGCCATCAGTGAGTCCTACGGGGAGCTGTTTTTT.

This chain links TRBV14 with TRBJ2-1; weak D call: TRBD2 (6 bases). Trimming left V 4 bases short and J 7 bases short, with 20 bases between. The CDR3 has 16 residues. The germline gives CDR1 SGHDN, CDR2 FVKESK. CDR3 sequence: CASSPRPSQEGNEQFF. The CDR3 DNA is TGTGCCAGCAGCCCACGGCCCTCACAGGAGGGGAATGAGCAGTTCTTC.

The rearrangement uses TRBV20-1 and TRBJ2-5; unclear D gene. This CDR3 has 12 amino acids. Germline-derived CDR1 and CDR2 are DFQATT and SNEGSKA (reference sequence). The germline V and J ends were trimmed by 4 bases and 4 bases, with 10 bases remaining between them. The CDR3 bases are TGCAGTGCTATGGGGTGGGGAGAGACCCAGTACTTC. Encoded protein: CSAMGWGETQYF.

This clonotype was observed a few times. This chain connects TRBV6-1 to TRBJ2-5; 8 bases are shared with TRBD1. The DNA end favors TRBJ2-7, so the J call may be wrong. CDR3 length: 15 residues. The V gene's germline CDR1 is MNHNS and CDR2 SASEGT. CDR3 sequence: CASASASTGAYEQYF. CDR3 in DNA: TGTGCCAGCGCTTCAGCGTCGACAGGGGCCTACGAGCAGTACTTC.

The V call is TRBV3-1, the J call TRBJ2-3; D tentatively fits TRBD1 or TRBD2 (5 bases each). Trimming took off 1 base at V and 2 bases at J, with 13 bases between the two ends. Germline values: CDR1 LGHDT, CDR2 YNNKEL (reference sequence). The CDR3 consists of 16 residues. The CDR3 DNA reads TGTGCCAGCAGCCAAGGGACCGGGACGATCACAGATACGCAGTATTTT. Its protein is CASSQGTGTITDTQYF.

This clonotype was seen only a few times. The J gene is TRBJ1-1, the V gene TRBV12-3 or TRBV12-4; no reliable D call. This CDR3 region has 14 residues. With 6 bases removed from V and 3 bases from J, the gap between germline ends came to 14 bases. CDR3 coding DNA: TGTGCCAGCAGCCCCCCGGGTCCCCACACTGAAGCTTTCTTT. It codes for CASSPPGPHTEAFF.

This clonotype was observed a handful of times. For the CDR3, the DNA is TGTGCCAGCAGCAGGGGGACAGGGGCGGTAGATACGCAGTATTTT. Amino acid sequence: CASSRGTGAVDTQYF. The chain carries TRBV28 and TRBJ2-3; 10 nucleotides match TRBD1. With V trimmed by 6 bases and J by 5 bases, 8 bases remained unmatched. The germline CDR1 and CDR2 sequences are MDHEN and SYDVKM. The CDR3 length is 15 residues.

This chain connects TRBV29-1 to TRBJ2-7; 8 bases agree with TRBD2. The J call may be incorrect, as the DNA end agrees better with TRBJ2-5. There are 15 residues in the CDR3. Germline V gene sequence: CDR1 SQVTM, CDR2 ANQGSEA. The CDR3 loop reads CSVPGLAGGGETQYF. The CDR3 DNA follows: TGCAGCGTTCCTGGTCTGGCGGGAGGAGGTGAGACCCAGTACTTC.

This chain links TRBV7-2 with TRBJ2-3; TRBD1 is a possible D gene (6 bases). This CDR3 contains 13 residues. Germline V gives CDR1 SGHTA, CDR2 FQGNSA. Trimming removed 8 bases at V and 2 bases at J, with 11 bases between. The CDR3 loop reads CASSRGTTDTQYF. The CDR3 DNA reads as TGTGCCAGCTCGAGGGGGACCACAGATACGCAGTATTTT.

The chain recombines TRBV15 with TRBJ2-7; no definite D call. The CDR3 spans 12 residues. Germline loops: CDR1 LNHNV, CDR2 YYDKDF (reference sequence). The germline V and J ends were trimmed by 1 base and 3 bases, with 4 bases remaining between them. CDR3: CATSRAYYEQYF. DNA of the CDR3: TGTGCCACCAGCAGAGCGTACTACGAGCAGTACTTC.

The V and J genes are TRBV5-1 and TRBJ2-2, with 7 bases fitting TRBD1. V was pared by 4 bases and J by 5 bases, with 11 bases of the junction left unmatched. Germline V lookup: CDR1 SGHRS, CDR2 YFSETQ. The CDR3 extends over 16 amino acids. The CDR3 protein is CASSLRDSSTTGELFF. In DNA form, the CDR3 reads TGCGCCAGCAGCCTCCGGGACAGTTCAACAACCGGGGAGCTGTTTTTT. The whole variable domain, filled in from reference TRBV5-1 and TRBJ2-2, reads KAGVTQTPRYLIKTRGQQVTLSCSPISGHRSVSWYQQTPGQGLQFLFEYFSETQRNKGNFPGRFSGRQFSNSRSEMNVSTLELGDSALYLCASSLRDSSTTGELFFGEGSRLTVL.

In its sample, this clonotype was seen a few times. This chain uses TRBV20-1 with TRBJ2-1; 8 nucleotides agree with TRBD2. CDR3 size: 14 residues. After removal of 3 bases from V and 10 bases from J, the junction contained 11 bases not matched to a gene. CDR1 is DFQATT and CDR2 is SNEGSKA in the germline V gene (reference sequence). The CDR3 loop is CSASEGLGPLEQFF. Here the CDR3 DNA reads TGCAGTGCTAGTGAGGGACTAGGGCCTCTGGAGCAGTTCTTC.